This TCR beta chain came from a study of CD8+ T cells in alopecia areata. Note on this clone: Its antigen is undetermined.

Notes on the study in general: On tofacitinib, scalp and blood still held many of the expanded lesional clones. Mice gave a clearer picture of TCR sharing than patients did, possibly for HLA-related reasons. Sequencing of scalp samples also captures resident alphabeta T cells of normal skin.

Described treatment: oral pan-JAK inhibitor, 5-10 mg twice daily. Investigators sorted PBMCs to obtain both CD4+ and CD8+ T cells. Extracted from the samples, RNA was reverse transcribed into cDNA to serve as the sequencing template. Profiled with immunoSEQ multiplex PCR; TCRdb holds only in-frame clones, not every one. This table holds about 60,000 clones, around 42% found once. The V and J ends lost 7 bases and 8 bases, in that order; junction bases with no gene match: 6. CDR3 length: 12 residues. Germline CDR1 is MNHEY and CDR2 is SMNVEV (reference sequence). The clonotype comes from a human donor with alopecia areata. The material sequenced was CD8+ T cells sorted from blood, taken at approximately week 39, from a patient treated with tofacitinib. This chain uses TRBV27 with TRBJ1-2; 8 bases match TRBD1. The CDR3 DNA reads TGTGCCAGCAATTCAGGGGGCGGGGGCTACACCTTC. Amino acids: CASNSGGGGYTF.